These 22 T cell receptor beta chains originate from one sample sequenced in a study of metastatic and nonmetastatic thyroid tumors. Patients were all untreated before their thyroid surgery. TCRdb reassembled clones from the PCR reads with MiXCR. This table holds 40,000 to 50,000 clones, about 12% found once. The specimen sequenced was blood. Receptors were obtained from a male donor with papillary thyroid cancer or a benign thyroid nodule (not recorded which). Some clones in this sample may be carry-over from other donors' samples.

This clone was counted at least ten times. At one end the junction does not follow the germline gene, possibly because of a read error. This chain uses TRBV3-1 with TRBJ2-3, with D tentatively TRBD2 (7 bases). Germline loops: CDR1 LGHDT, CDR2 YNNKEL (reference sequence). This CDR3 has 15 amino acids. The chain's CDR3 is CASCQGTGGCDTQYF. In DNA form, the CDR3 reads TGTGCCAGCTGCCAGGGCACGGGGGGCTGCGATACGCAGTATTTT.

The table lists this clone with many counts. The chain carries TRBV11-2 and TRBJ1-1; D remains unclear. The V end was cut by 2 bases, the J end by 0 bases, with 10 bases between. The length of the CDR3 is 15 residues. Germline assignment: CDR1 SGHAT and CDR2 FQNNGV. The CDR3 sequence is CASSLSADMNTEAFF. The CDR3 DNA sequence: TGTGCCAGCAGCTTATCAGCAGACATGAACACTGAAGCTTTCTTT.

This clone was detected ten times or more. The J gene is TRBJ2-7, the V gene TRBV16; no definite D call. CDR3 length: 16 residues. Germline V lookup: CDR1 KGHSY, CDR2 FQNENV. Deletions cut 3 bases from V and 0 bases from J, with 15 bases between. CDR3 sequence: CASSQESGGSSYEQYF. In DNA form, the CDR3 reads TGTGCCAGCAGCCAGGAGTCAGGCGGCAGCTCCTACGAGCAGTACTTC. Full variable domain (outside the CDR3, taken from reference TRBV16 and TRBJ2-7): GEEVAQTPKHLVRGEGQKAKLYCAPIKGHSYVFWYQQVLKNEFKFLISFQNENVFDETGMPKERFSAKCLPNSPCSLEIQATKLEDSAVYFCASSQESGGSSYEQYFGPGTRLTVT.

In its sample, this clone was seen many times. The chain carries TRBV20-1 and TRBJ2-1, with 13 nucleotides matching TRBD2. The J segment lost 1 base and the V segment lost 0 bases, leaving 6 bases of the junction unmatched. The CDR3 totals 18 residues. CDR1 and CDR2 (germline): DFQATT, SNEGSKA (reference sequence). Here the CDR3 reads CSARDLRTSGSSYNEQFF. The CDR3 DNA reads as TGCAGTGCTAGAGACCTACGGACTAGCGGGAGTTCCTACAATGAGCAGTTCTTC.

This clone was recorded at least ten times. V is TRBV27 and J is TRBJ2-2, with D hard to call. This CDR3 comprises 15 residues. The germline V gene encodes CDR1 MNHEY and CDR2 SMNVEV (reference sequence). Trimming removed 6 bases at V and 6 bases at J, with 17 bases between. Here the CDR3 reads CASSRTPGASGELFF. The CDR3 nucleotides read TGTGCCAGCAGCAGGACCCCAGGAGCATCCGGGGAGCTGTTTTTT.

This clone was observed at least ten times. V and J are TRBV28 and TRBJ1-5, with unresolved D. The ends were cut back, 11 bases at V and 4 bases at J, with 15 bases in the middle. The germline gives CDR1 MDHEN, CDR2 SYDVKM. CDR3 length: 13 residues. CDR3 coding DNA: TGTGCCGCCGAGGGAGGCTTGAATCAGCCCCAGCATTTT. Encoded protein: CAAEGGLNQPQHF.

This clone is termed medium-sized. V and J are TRBV6-1 and TRBJ2-7; 9 bases agree with TRBD2. The CDR3 length is 13 residues. J was trimmed by 7 bases and V by 6 bases; bases with no gene match: 7. Germline V CDR1 and CDR2: MNHNS, SASEGT. The CDR3 region has the DNA TGTGCCAGCAGGGTAAGCGGGAGGATTGAGCAGTACTTC. It is translated as CASRVSGRIEQYF.

In the case of this clone: A much larger clone sits a single nucleotide away, making a read error possible. The chain is built from TRBV18 and TRBJ2-7, with 10 bases identical to TRBD1. The CDR3 extends over 15 amino acids. The germline CDR1 and CDR2 sequences are KGHSH and LQKENI. J gave up 6 bases and V 0 bases, and 5 bases lay outside the gene matches. CDR3 nucleotides: TGTGCCAGCTCACCACCTCCCGACAGGGGGCTCGAGCAGTACTTC. Amino acids: CASSPPPDRGLEQYF.

The sample holds many counts of this clone. The gene calls are TRBV30 and TRBJ2-7; D possibly corresponds to TRBD2 (6 bases). Germline-derived CDR1 and CDR2 are GTSNPN and SVGIG (reference sequence). V gave up 3 bases and J gave up 7 bases, with 16 bases separating them. The CDR3 totals 13 residues. CDR3 nucleotides: TGTGCCTGGAGGATCCAAATGGAGGGGGAGCAGTACTTC. This encodes CAWRIQMEGEQYF.

This clone was observed many times. The chain recombines TRBV2 with TRBJ1-1; weak D call: TRBD1 (6 bases). V lost 8 bases and J lost 11, with 15 bases in between. Germline CDR1 reads SNHLY; CDR2 reads FYNNEI. The CDR3 length is 11 residues. The CDR3 loop is CASLGGRLAFF. The CDR3 DNA sequence: TGTGCCAGCTTGGGGGGGCGGTTGGCTTTCTTT.

This clone was detected a few times. The J gene is TRBJ2-2, the V gene TRBV6-1; the match to TRBD1 covers 11 bases. The CDR3 has 15 residues. The V gene end was trimmed by 4 bases and the J gene end by 5 bases; junction bases not matched to a gene: 3. Germline lookup yields CDR1 MNHNS and CDR2 SASEGT. The CDR3 DNA follows: TGTGCCAGCAGTGGGGACAGGGGGAATACCGGGGAGCTGTTTTTT. It yields the protein CASSGDRGNTGELFF.

This clone was detected many times. The CDR3 protein is CASSLGDQPQHF. For the CDR3, the DNA is TGTGCCAGCAGCTTAGGAGATCAGCCCCAGCATTTT. The chain has TRBV7-2 and TRBJ1-5; no definite D call. This CDR3 is 12 amino acids long. V dropped 1 base and J dropped 5 bases, with 3 bases sitting between them. From germline, CDR1 is SGHTA and CDR2 FQGNSA.

With respect to this clone: One end of the junction fails to match germline, which may point to a read error. CDR3 sequence reads: CASSPGGF. The CDR3 bases are TGTGCCAGCAGCCCGGGGGGGTTC. The chain recombines TRBV7-2 with TRBJ2-6, with 8 bases matching TRBD2. CDR1 and CDR2 (germline): SGHTA, FQGNSA. CDR3 length equals 8 residues. Filled out from reference TRBV7-2 and TRBJ2-6, the complete variable domain reads GAGVSQSPSNKVTEKGKDVELRCDPISGHTALYWYRQSLGQGLEFLIYFQGNSAPDKSGLPSDRFSAERTGGSVSTLTIQRTQQEDSAVYLCASSPGGFGAGSRLTVL.

This clone came up many times. The rearrangement uses TRBV6-5 and TRBJ2-1, with D possibly called TRBD1 or TRBD2 (5 bases each). CDR1 MNHEY and CDR2 SVGAGI come from the germline V gene. V was trimmed by 6 bases and J by 1 base, leaving 19 bases between them. The CDR3 is 17 amino acids. The chain's CDR3 is CASRLPWGWGSYNEQFF. In DNA form, the CDR3 reads TGTGCCAGCAGACTGCCGTGGGGGTGGGGATCCTACAATGAGCAGTTCTTC.

This clone was detected a few times. The chain links TRBV18 to TRBJ2-2; the D gene could be TRBD1 or TRBD2 (5 bases each). Germline V gene data show CDR1 as KGHSH and CDR2 as LQKENI. The V gene lost 4 bases and the J gene lost 0 bases, with 12 bases spanning the gap. This CDR3 is 16 amino acids long. Here the CDR3 DNA reads TGTGCCAGCTCACGAGTGGGACCGACGAACACCGGGGAGCTGTTTTTT. Translating gives CASSRVGPTNTGELFF. The complete variable domain, with remaining parts taken from reference TRBV18 and TRBJ2-2, reads NAGVMQNPRHLVRRRGQEARLRCSPMKGHSHVYWYRQLPEEGLKFMVYLQKENIIDESGMPKERFSAEFPKEGPSILRIQQVVRGDSAAYFCASSRVGPTNTGELFFGEGSRLTVL.

This clone was found many times. The rearrangement uses TRBV29-1 and TRBJ1-1, with TRBD1 as a possible D gene (5 bases). The CDR3 runs to 14 residues. Trimming removed 7 bases from V and 1 base from J, with 16 bases in between. CDR1 SQVTM and CDR2 ANQGSEA come from the germline V gene. CDR3 coding DNA: TGCAGCGCCAAGCGCTTGGGGGGGAACACTGAAGCTTTCTTT. Encoded protein: CSAKRLGGNTEAFF.

In this sample, this clone turned up a few times. The chain combines TRBV6-2 or TRBV6-3 with TRBJ2-3, with TRBD2 matching over 13 bases. V lost 5 bases and J lost 4; bases outside the gene matches: 3. CDR1 is MNHEY, CDR2 SVGEGT, per germline. The CDR3 consists of 15 residues. CDR3 in DNA: TGTGCCAGCAGTCGGACTAGCGGGAGACCAGATACGCAGTATTTT. Translating it yields CASSRTSGRPDTQYF.

This clone came up a few times. J is TRBJ2-1 and V is TRBV6-4, with D perhaps matching TRBD2 (5 bases). V was cut by 0 bases and J by 3 bases, with 9 bases left in between. CDR3 length equals 15 residues. The germline V gene has CDR1 MRHNA and CDR2 SNTAGT. The CDR3 loop reads CASSDSAVFYNEQFF. CDR3 DNA sequence: TGTGCCAGCAGTGACTCAGCGGTCTTCTACAATGAGCAGTTCTTC.

This clone was detected a few times. This chain joins TRBV5-4 and TRBJ2-1, with TRBD2 matching over 7 bases. CDR3 length: 14 amino acids. Germline V gene data show CDR1 as SGHNT and CDR2 as YYREEE (reference sequence). Germline trimming cut 4 bases from V and 6 bases from J; bases unmatched to any gene: 7. The CDR3 reads CASSSRLASNEQFF. The CDR3 nucleotides are TGTGCCAGCAGCAGTAGACTAGCCTCCAATGAGCAGTTCTTC.

This clone was detected many times. The gene calls are TRBV5-1 and TRBJ2-7; TRBD1 might be the D (6 bases). CDR3 length: 15 amino acids. V dropped 0 bases and J dropped 4 bases, with 14 bases sitting between them. Germline V gene sequence: CDR1 SGHRS, CDR2 YFSETQ. The CDR3 reads CASSLAARTEYEQYF. In DNA form, the CDR3 reads TGCGCCAGCAGCTTGGCCGCTAGGACAGAGTACGAGCAGTACTTC.

This clone was seen many times. V is TRBV20-1 and J is TRBJ2-7, with 9 bases identical to TRBD1. Trimming at V came to 0 bases and at J to 5 bases, leaving 5 bases not matched to a gene. Germline V gene sequence: CDR1 DFQATT, CDR2 SNEGSKA (reference sequence). The CDR3 length is 14 residues. As DNA, the CDR3 is TGCAGTGCTAGAGATCGAACAGGGGGCCACGAGCAGTACTTC. It is translated as CSARDRTGGHEQYF.

Ten or more counts support this clone. The chain couples TRBV7-2 to TRBJ2-1; 16 bases map to TRBD2. V trimming: 4 bases; J trimming: 8 bases; junction bases outside the gene matches: 2. From germline, CDR1 is SGHTA and CDR2 FQGNSA. CDR3 length equals 15 residues. The CDR3 nucleotides are TGTGCCAGCAGCTCGGGACTAGCGGGAGGGTATGAGCAGTTCTTC. It codes for CASSSGLAGGYEQFF.